What follows are 2 T cell receptor beta chains derived from one specimen sequenced in a study of T cells in Graves' hyperthyroidism and ophthalmopathy (dated by TCRdb to between 2019 and 2020). Library preparation was by multiplex PCR. Sequencing was carried out with an Illumina HiSeq 2000. The TCR beta CDR3 regions were amplified from RNA transcripts. For the first round of RT-PCR on the TCR CDR3, the HTBI primer set was used together with the Qiagen OneStep RT-PCR kit. TCRdb ran its own pipeline on the public reads, namely fastp trimming at Q25 and MiXCR clone calling, and kept in-frame beta chains. Each record represents a unique CDR3 protein, reported with the most common genes and DNA among its rows. This sample gives hundreds of thousands of distinct CDR3 sequences in total; 20% of them show up just once. The leading ten clones occupy about half of the sample. The sequenced sample consisted of blood. The origin of the receptors is a man aged 40-49 years with Graves' ophthalmopathy.

The chain is built from TRBV7-2 and TRBJ1-2; D is unclear. Trimming left V 3 bases short and J 8 bases short, with 13 bases between. Germline V CDR1 and CDR2: SGHTA, FQGNSA. The CDR3 spans 13 residues. CDR3 amino acids: CASSFIRPPGYTF. As DNA, the CDR3 is TGTGCCAGCAGCTTTATTAGGCCTCCCGGCTACACCTTC.

This chain connects TRBV2 to TRBJ1-2; no clear D. The CDR3 covers 16 residues. CDR1 is SNHLY, CDR2 FYNNEI, per germline. Trimming cost V 5 bases and J 2 bases, with 18 bases left between them. The CDR3 DNA reads as TGTGCCAGCAGTTCTTCCGCCCCCGGCTGGAACTATGGCTACACCTTC. The encoded protein is CASSSSAPGWNYGYTF.